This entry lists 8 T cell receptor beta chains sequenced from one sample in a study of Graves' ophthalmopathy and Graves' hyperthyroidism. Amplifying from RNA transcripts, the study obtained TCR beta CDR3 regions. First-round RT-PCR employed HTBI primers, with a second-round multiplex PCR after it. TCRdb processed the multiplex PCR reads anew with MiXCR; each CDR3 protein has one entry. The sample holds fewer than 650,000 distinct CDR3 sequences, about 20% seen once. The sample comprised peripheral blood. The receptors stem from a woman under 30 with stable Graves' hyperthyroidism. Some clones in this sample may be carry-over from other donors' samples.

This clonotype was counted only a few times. The CDR3 DNA sequence: TGCAGTGCTAGAGCCCCGGGACAGGTGAGCTCCTACGAGCAGTACTTC. It yields the protein CSARAPGQVSSYEQYF. J is TRBJ2-7 and V is TRBV20-1; 8 bases are shared with TRBD1. J lost 0 bases, V lost 1 base, and 8 bases had no gene match. The CDR3 has 16 residues. CDR1 and CDR2 (germline): DFQATT, SNEGSKA (reference sequence).

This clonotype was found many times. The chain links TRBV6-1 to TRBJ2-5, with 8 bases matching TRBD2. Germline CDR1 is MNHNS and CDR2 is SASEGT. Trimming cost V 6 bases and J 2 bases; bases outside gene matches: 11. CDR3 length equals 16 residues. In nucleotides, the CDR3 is TGTGCCAGCAGCCCAGTAGGCGGGGGGCTACAAGAGACCCAGTACTTC. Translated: CASSPVGGGLQETQYF.

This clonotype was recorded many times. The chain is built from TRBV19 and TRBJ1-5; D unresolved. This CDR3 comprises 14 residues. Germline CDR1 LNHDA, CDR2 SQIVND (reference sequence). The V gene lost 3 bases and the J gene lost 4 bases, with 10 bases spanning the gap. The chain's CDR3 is CASSIYPGNQPQHF. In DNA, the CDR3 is TGTGCCAGTAGTATTTATCCAGGTAATCAGCCCCAGCATTTT.

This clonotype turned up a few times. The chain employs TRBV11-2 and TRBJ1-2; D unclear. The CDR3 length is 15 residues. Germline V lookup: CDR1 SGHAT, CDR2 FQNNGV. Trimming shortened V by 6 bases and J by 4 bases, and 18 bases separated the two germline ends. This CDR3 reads CASSRRLDLFYGYTF. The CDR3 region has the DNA TGTGCCAGCAGTCGAAGACTGGACCTCTTCTATGGCTACACCTTC.

In nucleotides, the CDR3 is TGTGCCAGCTCACCAACAAACGGTTGGAACACTGAAGCTTTCTTT. Its protein is CASSPTNGWNTEAFF. The rearrangement links TRBV18 to TRBJ1-1, with D uncertain. V lost 2 bases and J lost 1, with 11 bases in between. Germline V gene sequence: CDR1 KGHSH, CDR2 LQKENI. The CDR3 length is 15 residues.

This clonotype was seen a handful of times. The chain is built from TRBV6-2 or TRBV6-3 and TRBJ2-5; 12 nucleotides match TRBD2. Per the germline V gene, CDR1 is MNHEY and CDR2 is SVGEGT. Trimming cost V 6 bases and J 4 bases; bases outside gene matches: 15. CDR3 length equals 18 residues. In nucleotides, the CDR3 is TGTGCCAGCAGGATAGCGGGACTAGCGGGCCCAAAACGAGAGACCCAGTACTTC. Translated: CASRIAGLAGPKRETQYF.

This CDR3 reads CASSFYPTEEQYF. The CDR3 nucleotides are TGCGCCAGCAGCTTCTACCCTACGGAGGAGCAGTACTTC. V usage is TRBV5-1 and J usage is TRBJ2-7; no reliable D call. CDR3 size: 13 residues. Deletions cut 2 bases from V and 7 bases from J, with 13 bases between. Germline V gene sequence: CDR1 SGHRS, CDR2 YFSETQ. Combining the CDR3 with reference TRBV5-1 and TRBJ2-7 gives the whole variable domain KAGVTQTPRYLIKTRGQQVTLSCSPISGHRSVSWYQQTPGQGLQFLFEYFSETQRNKGNFPGRFSGRQFSNSRSEMNVSTLELGDSALYLCASSFYPTEEQYFGPGTRLTVT.

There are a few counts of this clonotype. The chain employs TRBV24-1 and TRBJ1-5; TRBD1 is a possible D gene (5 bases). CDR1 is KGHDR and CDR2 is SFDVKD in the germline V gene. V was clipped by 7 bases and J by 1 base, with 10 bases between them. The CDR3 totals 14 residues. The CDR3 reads CATSGGESNQPQHF. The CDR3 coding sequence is TGTGCCACCAGCGGGGGTGAGAGCAATCAGCCCCAGCATTTT.